This T cell receptor (beta chain) was sequenced during a study of blood T cell repertoires in COVID-19 (dated by TCRdb to about 2020). Describing the broader study: Samples covering the acute and convalescent phases of COVID-19 were provided by collaborators in the United States, Italy and Spain. The prospective study material was composed of cDNA or gDNA derived from T cells, B-cell-depleted T cells, or PBMCs. The dataset comprised deeply sampled blood TCRbeta repertoires from subjects exposed to, actively infected with, or recovered from COVID-19. The repertoires were made available in a free public database intended to serve as a resource for research on the immune response to SARS-CoV-2. The samples were drawn from two sources: the first 160 participants of the ongoing ImmuneRACE study, and 1,000 to 1,500 subjects contributed by 6 global collaborators. Sample metadata almost always included a de-identified subject ID, COVID-19 status, age in years and sex. Where available, HLA class I and class II types were taken from metadata supplied by the sample provider and were not determined by assay-based typing.

Whole blood was collected in K2EDTA tubes by collaborating institutions according to the institutions' own protocols. Collaborator samples were shipped for TCRbeta analysis as frozen whole blood, isolated PBMCs, or DNA extracted from either sample type. A remark on this clone: Its binding antigen is unknown. Base-call qualities are not available, and no considerably larger clone is one nucleotide away.

V loses 4 bases of germline sequence and J loses 8 bases, and the interval between the two ends is 12 bases. Inclusive of the bounding cysteine and phenylalanine, the CDR3 is 13 residues long. The entry retains the CDR3 DNA only, 39 bases that are in frame from base 1. CDR1 and CDR2 (LGHNA, YSLEER) derive from the germline V gene. Study-level results and caveats: Clinical and demographic metadata were provided uncurated, with the amount varying by source and participant.

TCRbeta CDR3 regions were amplified from genomic DNA by means of the immunoSEQ Assay, a bias-controlled multiplex PCR. On the authors' methods: Within the assay, amplification of reference gene primers was used to estimate how many nucleated cells each sample contained. To quantify the absolute abundance of each unique TCRbeta CDR3 rearrangement, sequence reads were collapsed and filtered. For each sample, productive Simpson clonality was calculated as the square root of Simpson's diversity index over productive rearrangements. The immuneACCESS repertoire file appears here via TCRdb, limited to in-frame rearrangements. These files lack a portion of the clones; in checked studies, under half of the deficit traces to unresolved V genes, and the cause of the others is not known. That table supplies the V and J calls and clone size; D and trimming were determined from the DNA. This sample has 35,000 to 45,000 clones in its table, and approximately 86% of those were observed once. Jointly, the top ten make up 15% to 20% of the sample.

Sequencing input: peripheral blood. This TCR was recovered from a man in his 70s with acute or convalescent COVID-19. Recombination linked TRBV4-3 to TRBJ2-1, with the D gene not confidently named. The sequence in DNA is TGCGCCAGCAGCCCCCACTGGAGTGATGAGCAGTTCTTC. Its translation reads: CASSPHWSDEQFF.